Listed here are 6 T cell receptor beta chains from one sample, sequenced in a study of CD8+ T cells in alopecia areata. Sequencing templates came from extracted RNA that was reverse transcribed into cDNA. Sequencing was performed with immunoSEQ multiplex PCR; in TCRdb, only in-frame clones are kept and a portion is missing. Recorded here are around 20,000 clones, none singletons. Cutaneous lymph nodes were pooled and cells sorted by CD4, CD8alpha, NKG2D, NKG2ACE and more. Sequenced sample: CD8+ T cells sorted from a lymph node. These receptors all come from a C3H/HeJ mouse with alopecia areata. The strain's MHC: H2-k.

In the case of this clone: All gene names here are mouse names. The read terminates 4 residues before the CDR3 end, so the remaining end is supplied by the germline J gene. The chain uses TRBV13-2 and TRBJ2-7; TRBD1 aligns across 11 bases. CDR3 length: 15 residues. Germline CDR1 is NNHNN and CDR2 is SYGAGS (reference sequence). CDR3 in amino acids: CASGDVGQGGYEQYF. The CDR3 bases that were read are TGTGCCAGCGGTGATGTGGGACAGGGGGGTTAT.

This clone was seen a handful of times. Gene and germline names: mouse. Coverage ceases 4 residues before the CDR3 finishes, and the germline J gene fills in the end. The V and J genes are TRBV13-2 and TRBJ2-3; 9 bases are a match to TRBD2. Germline lookup yields CDR1 NNHNN and CDR2 SYGAGS (reference sequence). The CDR3 is 16 residues long. The V gene end was trimmed by 0 bases and the J gene end by 1 base; junction bases not matched to a gene: 3. The CDR3 is CASGDAHWGGAETLYF. Partial CDR3 DNA: TGTGCCAGCGGTGATGCGCACTGGGGGGGTGCAGAA.

There are a few counts of this clone. Each gene name is a mouse one. The read comes to an end 4 residues before the CDR3 does, leaving the germline J gene to fill in the end. The J gene is TRBJ2-7, the V gene TRBV12-2; 8 bases agree with TRBD1. This CDR3 has 13 amino acids. Looked up from germline, CDR1 is SGHLS and CDR2 is HYDKME. CDR3: CASSLGQGDEQYF. CDR3 DNA (partial): TGTGCCAGCTCTCTCGGACAGGGCGAT.

Details on this clone: Gene names denote mouse genes. The missing CDR3 end, 4 residues past where the read stops, is filled in from the germline J gene. This sequence joins TRBV19 and TRBJ2-5; TRBD2 matches at 10 bases. The CDR3 covers 16 residues. Germline assignment: CDR1 FNHDT and CDR2 SITEND (reference sequence). The CDR3 bases that were read are TGTGCCAGCAGTATAGGACTGGGGGGAAGGAGAGAC. Its translation is CASSIGLGGRRD. The whole CDR3 protein reads CASSIGLGGRRDTQYF. Full variable domain (missing parts from reference TRBV19 and TRBJ2-5): GGIITQTPKFLIGQEGQKLTLKCQQNFNHDTMYWYRQDSGKGLRLIYYSITENDLQKGDLSEGYDASREKKSSFSLTVTSAQKNEMAVFLCASSIGLGGRRDTQYFGPGTRLLVL.

Notes on this clone: Gene names and germline match the mouse. Sequencing ends 4 residues short of the CDR3 end; the germline J gene provides the rest. The rearrangement links TRBV13-3 to TRBJ2-5; 12 nucleotides line up with TRBD2. The CDR3 consists of 16 residues. Germline CDR1 reads NNHDY; CDR2 reads SYVADS. The V segment lost 0 bases and the J segment 2 bases; nucleotides outside the gene matches: 1. CDR3 residues: CASSDGTGGVQDTQYF. Incomplete CDR3 DNA: TGTGCCAGCAGTGATGGGACTGGGGGGGTCCAAGAC. The full variable domain, in which reference TRBV13-3 and TRBJ2-5 provide the parts outside the CDR3, is EAAVTQSPRSKVAVTGGKVTLSCHQTNNHDYMYWYRQDTGHGLRLIHYSYVADSTEKGDIPDGYKASRPSQENFSLILELASLSQTAVYFCASSDGTGGVQDTQYFGPGTRLLVL.

The table lists this clone with many counts. Gene and germline names: mouse. From the germline J gene comes the end of the CDR3, since the read stops 4 residues before it. The rearrangement links TRBV19 to TRBJ1-1; D remains ambiguous. The CDR3 spans 13 residues. Germline CDR1 is FNHDT and CDR2 is SITEND (reference sequence). The ends were cut back, 0 bases at V and 4 bases at J, with 7 bases in the middle. The CDR3 is CASSIGGSTEVFF. CDR3 DNA (partial): TGTGCCAGCAGTATAGGGGGAAGCACA. The full variable domain, completed using reference TRBV19 and TRBJ1-1, is GGIITQTPKFLIGQEGQKLTLKCQQNFNHDTMYWYRQDSGKGLRLIYYSITENDLQKGDLSEGYDASREKKSSFSLTVTSAQKNEMAVFLCASSIGGSTEVFFGKGTRLTVV.